These T cell receptor beta chains were read from a single sample in a study of CD8+ T cells in alopecia areata. Clones were sequenced by immunoSEQ multiplex PCR, and TCRdb holds only the in-frame ones, with some missing. The table includes 110,000 or so clones, 50% to 65% detected once. This specimen consisted of CD4+ T cells sorted from blood, obtained at week 24, from a patient treated with tofacitinib. These receptors were obtained from a human donor with alopecia areata. Both conserved end residues are part of each CDR3. A D gene is named only where the DNA matches it firmly.

>TRBV4-1|TRBJ1-2|16|TRBD1
CASSQDPGQLNYGYTF
>TRBV5-1|TRBJ1-6|15|-
CASSPTGQLNSPLHF
>TRBV7-2|TRBJ1-4|14|TRBD1
CASSLDRGSEKLFF
>TRBV7-9|TRBJ2-3|14|-
CASSLDPGAGKQYF
>TRBV30|TRBJ2-3|14|-
CAWSWTGRTDTQYF
>TRBV7-2|TRBJ2-3|13|-
CASSSDYTQRQYF
>TRBV25-1|TRBJ1-6|14|TRBD1
CASSEDRENSPLHF
>TRBV7-2|TRBJ2-3|16|TRBD2
CASSLAGRGGVDTQYF
>TRBV27|TRBJ1-2|12|-
CASSGAGYGYTF
>TRBV27|TRBJ1-4|14|TRBD1
CASSLNRGTEKLFF
>TRBV4-2|TRBJ1-5|14|-
CASAVDSSNQPQHF
>TRBV27|TRBJ2-5|12|-
CASSKLGETQYF
>TRBV29-1|TRBJ1-1|13|-
CSVEGRVGTEAFF
>TRBV2|TRBJ1-2|12|-
CASREDRYGYTF
>TRBV2|TRBJ2-1|16|TRBD2
CASQLAGGQLVNEQFF
>TRBV29-1|TRBJ1-1|15|TRBD1
CSVVPGQEIPSVGFF
>TRBV9|TRBJ1-1|13|-
CASSVEQDTEAFF
>TRBV7-2|TRBJ2-5|11|-
CASSFAETQYF
>TRBV30|TRBJ2-7|15|-
CAWSVLAGSNYEQYF
>TRBV30|TRBJ1-1|15|-
CAWVRGLRENAEAFF
>TRBV7-2|TRBJ2-5|13|-
CASSPQGQETQYF
>TRBV30|TRBJ2-4|11|-
CASSGLDIQYF
>TRBV5-1|TRBJ2-7|12|-
CASSFPTGQGYF
>TRBV29-1|TRBJ2-7|12|-
CSVEDLTSGQYF
>TRBV7-7|TRBJ2-1|13|-
CASSLDLYNEQFF
>TRBV5-1|TRBJ2-2|17|-
CASSLAGGLPNTGELFF
>TRBV29-1|TRBJ2-6|12|-
CSVAKGANVLTF
>TRBV9|TRBJ2-5|11|-
CASSAEETQYF
>TRBV10-3|TRBJ2-5|17|TRBD1
CAISESPPGQGEETQYF
>TRBV7-9|TRBJ2-5|14|-
CASSSGPSAETQYF